The following is a TCR beta chain sequence with its context. Its cognate antigen is unknown. The data belong to a study of T-cell reconstitution after alpha-beta-depleted transplantation in children. Whole-study results and caveats: From newly produced T cells came most of the T-cell counts and diversity one year after transplant. Elevated TCRbeta diversity at day 60 was traced, in some patients, to surviving recipient T cells and thymic progenitors. Alpha-beta T cells about two months after transplant reportedly derived from several hundred expanded graft clones.

A TCRbeta library incorporating unique molecular identifiers was prepared. TCRdb used MiXCR to reprocess the PCR reads, holding one entry per CDR3 protein. This sample has fewer than 500,000 distinct CDR3 sequences, with around two fifths found just once. V shed 0 bases and J 8 bases; nucleotides not matched to a gene: 10. This CDR3 contains 16 residues. Per the germline V gene, CDR1 is LGHNA and CDR2 is YNFKEQ. The TCR comes from a girl aged 2-10 years with aplastic anemia, due to receive a stem cell transplant. This specimen consisted of PBMCs, obtained before TCRalphabeta/CD19-depleted stem cell transplant. The rearrangement uses TRBV4-2 and TRBJ2-1; 7 bases align to TRBD2. The CDR3 is CASSQDFVGGADEQFF. Here the CDR3 DNA reads TGTGCCAGCAGCCAAGATTTTGTGGGAGGGGCTGATGAGCAGTTCTTC.